The 29 T cell receptor beta chains reported below all come from one sample, sequenced in a study of OX40 agonist ivuxolimab in advanced cancers. Clones were sequenced by immunoSEQ multiplex PCR, and TCRdb holds only the in-frame ones, with some missing. The repertoire consists of 66,000 or so clones, with 77% occurring once and the leading ten covering more than 1.5%. Sequencing used CD4+ or CD8+ T cells sorted from blood, obtained in a trial of the OX40 agonist ivuxolimab. These receptors all stem from an adult with an advanced solid tumor such as melanoma, head and neck, liver or kidney cancer.

This clone was counted ten times or more. The chain couples TRBV5-1 to TRBJ1-3, with D hard to call. CDR1 is SGHRS and CDR2 is YFSETQ in the germline V gene. With 0 bases removed from V and 8 bases from J, the gap between germline ends came to 6 bases. This CDR3 is built from 12 residues. The CDR3 DNA sequence: TGCGCCAGCAGCTTGGAAGGGTACACCATATATTTT. Translating it yields CASSLEGYTIYF.

V is TRBV15 and J is TRBJ1-4, with D possibly matching TRBD1 (5 bases). The CDR3 totals 14 residues. CDR1 and CDR2 from the germline V gene are LNHNV and YYDKDF (reference sequence). V was trimmed by 0 bases and J by 5 bases, leaving 7 bases between them. The CDR3, as DNA: TGTGCCACCAGCAGAGAACAGGCAAATGAAAAACTGTTTTTT. Translated: CATSREQANEKLFF.

This clone is medium-sized. This chain joins TRBV5-1 and TRBJ2-7, with D tentatively TRBD1 or TRBD2 (5 bases each). Germline CDR1 SGHRS, CDR2 YFSETQ. The V end lost 4 bases, the J end lost 3 bases, and 17 bases lay between the germline ends. This CDR3 spans 15 amino acids. The CDR3 protein is CASSPGQEGVYEQYF. CDR3 bases: TGCGCCAGCAGCCCGGGGCAGGAAGGGGTCTACGAGCAGTACTTC.

This rearrangement joins TRBV4-2 to TRBJ2-7; TRBD2 matches at 13 bases. There are 16 residues in the CDR3. CDR1 is LGHNA, CDR2 YNFKEQ, per germline. Trimming at V came to 2 bases and at J to 7 bases, leaving 8 bases not matched to a gene. The CDR3 loop is CASSQSRTSGSGEQYF. In DNA, the CDR3 is TGTGCCAGCAGCCAATCCAGGACTAGCGGGAGCGGAGAGCAGTACTTC.

This chain joins TRBV5-4 and TRBJ1-2; D is possibly TRBD1 (5 bases). Per germline, CDR1 SGHNT and CDR2 YYREEE (reference sequence). CDR3 size: 14 residues. Between the trimmed V and J ends, which lost 4 bases and 1 base, there was a span of 11 bases. Here the CDR3 DNA reads TGTGCCAGCAGCCCGGGACGCTTTAACTATGGCTACACCTTC. Its protein product is CASSPGRFNYGYTF. Full variable domain (outside the CDR3, taken from reference TRBV5-4 and TRBJ1-2): ETGVTQSPTHLIKTRGQQVTLRCSSQSGHNTVSWYQQALGQGPQFIFQYYREEENGRGNFPPRFSGLQFPNYSSELNVNALELDDSALYLCASSPGRFNYGYTFGSGTRLTVV.

V gene TRBV5-5 combines with J gene TRBJ2-7, with 11 bases that match TRBD2. Germline V gene lookup returns CDR1 SGHKS and CDR2 YYEKEE (reference sequence). The CDR3 is 16 residues long. V trimming: 4 bases; J trimming: 2 bases; junction bases outside the gene matches: 8. CDR3 sequence (DNA): TGTGCCAGCAGCCAGGGACTAGCGGAGAGCCCCTACGAGCAGTACTTC. It yields the protein CASSQGLAESPYEQYF.

Comments on this clone: The sample has other DNA sequences that encode this CDR3 too. J is TRBJ2-5 and V is TRBV6-1; D remains unclear. Germline CDR1 MNHNS, CDR2 SASEGT. V was shortened by 2 bases and J by 0 bases, with 7 bases between the two germline ends. This CDR3 spans 14 amino acids. CDR3 DNA sequence: TGTGCCAGCAGTGAACGTTATGACCAAGAGACCCAGTACTTC. Protein: CASSERYDQETQYF.

This clone was picked up one time. The rearrangement joins TRBV6-6 to TRBJ1-2; maybe TRBD1 (6 bases). The CDR3 consists of 14 residues. Looked up from germline, CDR1 is MNHNY and CDR2 is SVGAGI (reference sequence). V was clipped by 6 bases and J by 7 bases, with 18 bases between them. The CDR3 spells CASRPTQGRGGYTF. Written as DNA, the CDR3 is TGTGCCAGCAGACCCACCCAGGGGCGCGGTGGCTACACCTTC.

The chain has TRBV2 and TRBJ1-4, with 9 bases matching TRBD1. Germline V gene data show CDR1 as SNHLY and CDR2 as FYNNEI. The CDR3 has 15 amino acids. V lost 2 bases to trimming and J lost 8 bases; unmatched junction nucleotides: 6. The CDR3 region has the DNA TGTGCCAGCAGTGAAAGGACAGGGGAGAGAGAAAAACTGTTTTTT. Its translation is CASSERTGEREKLFF.

V and J are TRBV5-1 and TRBJ1-2; TRBD1 matches 8 bases. Germline V lookup: CDR1 SGHRS, CDR2 YFSETQ. The CDR3 sequence is 13 residues long. V lost 0 bases and J lost 8; bases outside the gene matches: 3. The CDR3 spells CASSLGQGRGYTF. CDR3 bases: TGCGCCAGCAGCTTGGGACAGGGGAGAGGCTACACCTTC.

The chain employs TRBV9 and TRBJ2-1; no firm D call. Germline lookup yields CDR1 SGDLS and CDR2 YYNGEE. The germline V and J ends were trimmed by 0 bases and 7 bases, with 11 bases remaining between them. The CDR3 covers 14 residues. Here the CDR3 DNA reads TGTGCCAGCAGCGTAGTAGGGCAGGCGAATGAGCAGTTCTTC. Its protein product is CASSVVGQANEQFF.

This sequence joins TRBV14 and TRBJ2-1; D uncertain. The CDR3 is made up of 13 amino acids. The V gene's germline CDR1 is SGHDN and CDR2 FVKESK. V dropped 2 bases and J dropped 5 bases, with 7 bases sitting between them. In DNA form, the CDR3 reads TGTGCCAGCAGCCAACGGATCGACAATGAGCAGTTCTTC. Translating gives CASSQRIDNEQFF. Supplemented by reference TRBV14 and TRBJ2-1, the full variable domain reads EAGVTQFPSHSVIEKGQTVTLRCDPISGHDNLYWYRRVMGKEIKFLLHFVKESKQDESGMPNNRFLAERTGGTYSTLKVQPAELEDSGVYFCASSQRIDNEQFFGPGTRLTVL.

This chain connects TRBV28 to TRBJ1-1; no clear D. This CDR3 spans 15 amino acids. The ends were cut back, 4 bases at V and 3 bases at J, with 15 bases in the middle. Germline CDR1 MDHEN, CDR2 SYDVKM. This CDR3 reads CASSSPAVVDTEAFF. The CDR3 DNA reads as TGTGCCAGCAGTTCGCCGGCGGTGGTGGACACTGAAGCTTTCTTT.

J is TRBJ2-7 and V is TRBV10-3, with TRBD2 identical over 7 bases. V lost 6 bases to trimming and J lost 6 bases; unmatched junction nucleotides: 23. Germline V gives CDR1 ENHRY, CDR2 SYGVKD. The CDR3 has 18 residues. The CDR3 DNA is TGTGCCATCAGGGAGAGACTAGATGGCGGGAGCGTCTCGCCCGAGCAGTACTTC. Residues: CAIRERLDGGSVSPEQYF.

The chain couples TRBV29-1 to TRBJ1-1; the D is unclear. Trimming shortened V by 4 bases and J by 6 bases, and 9 bases separated the two germline ends. Germline V gene data show CDR1 as SQVTM and CDR2 as ANQGSEA. The CDR3 length is 11 residues. The CDR3 loop is CSVVLQAEAFF. CDR3 sequence (DNA): TGCAGCGTTGTATTGCAGGCTGAAGCTTTCTTT.

This chain connects TRBV10-3 to TRBJ1-1; D not certain. The CDR3 loop spans 14 amino acids. Germline-derived CDR1 and CDR2 are ENHRY and SYGVKD. V gave up 3 bases and J gave up 2 bases, with 10 bases separating them. The CDR3 sequence: CAISEGMLNTEAFF. CDR3 DNA sequence: TGTGCCATCAGTGAAGGCATGCTAAACACTGAAGCTTTCTTT.

The rearrangement uses TRBV29-1 and TRBJ1-5; weak D call: TRBD1 (6 bases). The CDR3 runs to 13 residues. With 5 bases removed from V and 7 bases from J, the gap between germline ends came to 15 bases. Per the germline V gene, CDR1 is SQVTM and CDR2 is ANQGSEA. The CDR3 region is CSVCNRVEQPQHF. CDR3 nucleotide sequence: TGCAGCGTTTGCAACAGGGTTGAACAGCCCCAGCATTTT.

This chain connects TRBV7-9 to TRBJ2-2, with TRBD2 matching over 10 bases. This CDR3 region has 15 residues. Germline CDR1 SEHNR, CDR2 FQNEAQ (reference sequence). J gave up 4 bases and V 5 bases, and 4 bases lay outside the gene matches. The CDR3 sequence is CASSPLAGSTGELFF. The CDR3 DNA reads as TGTGCCAGCAGCCCACTAGCGGGGAGCACCGGGGAGCTGTTTTTT.

The rearrangement uses TRBV2 and TRBJ2-5, with 8 bases fitting TRBD2. The germline gives CDR1 SNHLY, CDR2 FYNNEI. CDR3 length equals 14 residues. Trimming cost V 6 bases and J 5 bases; bases outside gene matches: 8. In DNA form, the CDR3 reads TGTGCCAGCAGCGGGGGGACTAGTCAGGAGACCCAGTACTTC. It codes for CASSGGTSQETQYF.

The chain employs TRBV2 and TRBJ1-2; a possible D gene is TRBD1 (6 bases). CDR3 length equals 13 residues. The V gene lost 2 bases and the J gene lost 8 bases, with 12 bases spanning the gap. Germline V gene lookup returns CDR1 SNHLY and CDR2 FYNNEI. The DNA of the CDR3 is TGTGCCAGCAGTGAAACAGGGAGAGGAGGCTACACCTTC. It is translated as CASSETGRGGYTF.

The chain recombines TRBV5-1 with TRBJ2-7; D may be TRBD2 (5 bases). Trimming pared 3 bases from V and 0 bases from J, leaving 7 bases between. The CDR3 sequence is 13 residues long. From germline, CDR1 is SGHRS and CDR2 YFSETQ. The CDR3 sequence is CASSSGSSYEQYF. CDR3 nucleotide sequence: TGCGCCAGCAGCTCGGGGAGCTCCTACGAGCAGTACTTC.

The chain employs TRBV10-1 and TRBJ2-1, with no clear D. Germline V gene lookup returns CDR1 WNHNN and CDR2 SYGVQD (reference sequence). The V end was cut by 4 bases, the J end by 6 bases, with 10 bases between. This CDR3 has 13 amino acids. CDR3 bases: TGCGCCAGCAGTGGATCTATTGCCAATGAGCAGTTCTTC. This translates into CASSGSIANEQFF.

This clone has more than one count but fewer than ten. The V and J genes are TRBV15 and TRBJ1-6, with D tentatively TRBD1 (5 bases). Trimming stripped 0 bases from V and 15 bases from J, with 15 bases between. The CDR3 has 14 amino acids. Germline CDR1 and CDR2: LNHNV and YYDKDF (reference sequence). CDR3 nucleotide sequence: TGTGCCACCAGCAGAGATCTCGACGCGGGGGTCCTCCACTTT. It is translated as CATSRDLDAGVLHF.

This chain joins TRBV18 and TRBJ1-6; 7 bases line up with TRBD1. The CDR3 sequence is 15 residues long. With V trimmed by 2 bases and J by 8 bases, 6 bases remained unmatched. The germline gives CDR1 KGHSH, CDR2 LQKENI. Here the CDR3 DNA reads TGTGCCAGCTCACCAACAGGGGCGAGGGATTCACCCCTCCACTTT. Translation gives CASSPTGARDSPLHF.

This chain connects TRBV7-3 to TRBJ2-1; TRBD1 might be the D (6 bases). CDR1 SGHTA and CDR2 FQGTGA come from the germline V gene. Between the trimmed V and J ends, which lost 5 bases and 10 bases, there was a span of 12 bases. The CDR3 extends over 12 amino acids. CDR3 amino acids: CASSTSGTEQFF. Here the CDR3 DNA reads TGTGCCAGCAGCACGTCCGGGACAGAGCAGTTCTTC.

The rearrangement joins TRBV28 to TRBJ1-2, with D unclear. Between the trimmed V and J ends, which lost 2 bases and 3 bases, there was a span of 4 bases. The CDR3 length is 12 residues. Per the germline V gene, CDR1 is MDHEN and CDR2 is SYDVKM. The CDR3 sequence is CASSLTDYGYTF. In DNA form, the CDR3 reads TGTGCCAGCAGTTTAACAGACTATGGCTACACCTTC.

V is TRBV10-3 and J is TRBJ2-1; 12 bases agree with TRBD2. Germline CDR1 reads ENHRY; CDR2 reads SYGVKD. Trimming took 3 bases from V and 12 from J; bases not matched to a gene: 6. There are 14 residues in the CDR3. In DNA form, the CDR3 reads TGTGCCATCAGTGATATGACTAGCGGGAGTTGGCAGTTCTTC. Protein: CAISDMTSGSWQFF.

The rearrangement joins TRBV10-3 to TRBJ2-5, with D tentatively TRBD2 (6 bases). CDR1 ENHRY and CDR2 SYGVKD come from the germline V gene. Trimming left V 6 bases short and J 5 bases short, with 16 bases between. This CDR3 comprises 14 residues. The CDR3 nucleotides read TGTGCCATCAGGCGGGATTTGAATTGGGAGACCCAGTACTTC. The encoded protein is CAIRRDLNWETQYF.

The chain uses TRBV10-3 and TRBJ2-7; maybe TRBD1 (5 bases). Between the trimmed V and J ends, which lost 3 bases and 6 bases, there was a span of 6 bases. Germline CDR1 and CDR2: ENHRY and SYGVKD. CDR3 length equals 11 residues. DNA of the CDR3: TGTGCCATCAGTGACAGGGTCGAGCAGTACTTC. Protein product: CAISDRVEQYF.